The source of this T cell receptor (beta chain) is a study of blood T cell repertoires in COVID-19. Study background: Spain, Italy and the United States supplied samples that represented acute and convalescent COVID-19. T cells, B-cell-depleted T cells, or PBMCs supplied cDNA or gDNA.

This CDR3 is built from 16 residues. CDR1 and CDR2 from the germline V gene are SGDLS and YYNGEE. J lost 4 bases, V lost 0 bases, and 2 bases had no gene match. Under the authors' procedure: Amplification from reference gene primers served as the basis for estimated nucleated cell counts. The protocol was immunoSEQ multiplex PCR, while the TCRdb copy is restricted to in-frame clones and leaves out a portion. The V and J calls and clone size are taken from that table; D and trimming were inferred from the DNA. The data contain 55,000 to 80,000 clones, 88% of them singletons. The gene calls are TRBV9 and TRBJ2-2, with 11 bases identical to TRBD1. Sequencing input: peripheral blood. This clonotype originated in a man aged 50 or older with acute or convalescent COVID-19. Here the CDR3 reads CASSVGDRGVTGELFF. The CDR3 DNA is TGTGCCAGCAGCGTAGGGGACAGGGGGGTCACCGGGGAGCTGTTTTTT. The whole variable domain, remainder taken from reference TRBV9 and TRBJ2-2, is DSGVTQTPKHLITATGQRVTLRCSPRSGDLSVYWYQQSLDQGLQFLIQYYNGEERAKGNILERFSAQQFPDLHSELNLSSLELGDSALYFCASSVGDRGVTGELFFGEGSRLTVL.